The 30 T cell receptor beta chains reported below all come from one sample, sequenced in a study of PD-1 blockade in classical Hodgkin lymphoma. This table comes from immunoSEQ multiplex PCR, and its TCRdb copy is limited to in-frame clones, with some not included. The table includes roughly 100,000 clones, around nine tenths detected once. Regarding time point: cycle 4 day 1 (C4D1), after more than five weeks of nivolumab. Each patient experienced a relapse that followed autologous stem cell transplantation, and brentuximab vedotin exposure varied. Sample: peripheral blood mononuclear cells (PBMCs), taken before the fourth cycle of nivolumab. Every receptor here comes from a human donor with classical Hodgkin lymphoma.

This chain uses TRBV5-1 with TRBJ2-2; a weak D match, TRBD2 (5 bases). V was shortened by 4 bases and J by 0 bases, with 13 bases between the two germline ends. Germline V gives CDR1 SGHRS, CDR2 YFSETQ. This CDR3 contains 16 residues. CDR3 coding DNA: TGCGCCAGCAGCCCACGGACGGGAACGAACACCGGGGAGCTGTTTTTT. Its protein product is CASSPRTGTNTGELFF. Full variable domain (missing parts from reference TRBV5-1 and TRBJ2-2): KAGVTQTPRYLIKTRGQQVTLSCSPISGHRSVSWYQQTPGQGLQFLFEYFSETQRNKGNFPGRFSGRQFSNSRSEMNVSTLELGDSALYLCASSPRTGTNTGELFFGEGSRLTVL.

This clone appeared once. J is TRBJ2-5 and V is TRBV4-2; 10 bases align to TRBD1. Trimming removed 4 bases from V and 0 bases from J; junction bases left unmatched: 8. Germline V gene sequence: CDR1 LGHNA, CDR2 YNFKEQ. This CDR3 region has 17 residues. The CDR3 DNA is TGTGCCAGCAGCCTCCGGGGACAGGGGAAGTACCAAGAGACCCAGTACTTC. This encodes CASSLRGQGKYQETQYF.

The chain recombines TRBV6-5 with TRBJ2-7; 8 bases match TRBD1. The CDR3 sequence is 15 residues long. V lost 2 bases and J lost 6; bases outside the gene matches: 9. Per germline, CDR1 MNHEY and CDR2 SVGAGI. The CDR3 loop reads CASSYPQGGLGEQYF. CDR3 in DNA: TGTGCCAGCAGTTACCCACAGGGGGGACTCGGCGAGCAGTACTTC.

This clone ranks as medium-sized. The CDR3 DNA reads as TGTGCTAGTGGAAAGGACGGAAATAGCAATCAGCCCCAGCATTTT. As protein: CASGKDGNSNQPQHF. The V gene is TRBV12-5, the J gene TRBJ1-5; D gene unclear. V was cut by 6 bases and J by 0 bases, with 12 bases left in between. The germline V gene encodes CDR1 LGHNT and CDR2 FRNRAP. The CDR3 is 15 residues long.

The rearrangement uses TRBV4-1 and TRBJ2-7; D is perhaps TRBD1 (6 bases). V lost 1 base, J lost 0 bases, and 10 bases lay in between. Looked up from germline, CDR1 is MGHRA and CDR2 is YSYEKL. The CDR3 covers 15 residues. The CDR3 DNA sequence: TGCGCCAGCAGCCAAGCCACAGGGCACTCCTACGAGCAGTACTTC. Protein sequence: CASSQATGHSYEQYF.

V usage is TRBV4-3 and J usage is TRBJ1-4; D not certain. The germline V gene encodes CDR1 LGHNA and CDR2 YSLEER. CDR3 length: 15 amino acids. The germline V and J ends were trimmed by 1 base and 4 bases, with 10 bases remaining between them. The CDR3 sequence: CASSQVADRNEKLFF. The CDR3 DNA reads as TGCGCCAGCAGCCAAGTGGCGGACCGTAATGAAAAACTGTTTTTT.

The gene calls are TRBV4-3 and TRBJ1-1; D unresolved. V lost 0 bases and J 0 bases, leaving 20 bases between the germline ends. CDR3 length: 19 amino acids. Germline V lookup: CDR1 LGHNA, CDR2 YSLEER. Here the CDR3 reads CASSQEGSGPESLNTEAFF. In DNA form, the CDR3 reads TGCGCCAGCAGCCAAGAAGGGTCAGGCCCGGAGTCGTTGAACACTGAAGCTTTCTTT.

The genes are TRBV15 and TRBJ2-1; 11 positions match TRBD2. CDR1 is LNHNV, CDR2 YYDKDF, per germline (reference sequence). The V gene end was trimmed by 0 bases and the J gene end by 13 bases; junction bases not matched to a gene: 23. The CDR3 runs 20 residues. Written as DNA, the CDR3 is TGTGCCACCAGCAGAGATCTAGGGACTAGCGGCCTCCTCTCCGCCAACGACCAGTTCTTC. It codes for CATSRDLGTSGLLSANDQFF.

This chain uses TRBV10-2 with TRBJ2-7; D is uncertain. V lost 5 bases to trimming and J lost 5 bases, with 19 bases between them. Germline loops: CDR1 WSHSY, CDR2 SAAADI. The CDR3 contains 15 residues. The CDR3 DNA sequence: TGCGCCAGCAGTCCGCTTTGGGCAGGCTGGAACGAGCAGTACTTC. Translated, it gives CASSPLWAGWNEQYF.

The J gene is TRBJ1-1, the V gene TRBV21-1. TRBV21-1 is recorded as a pseudogene. The CDR3 extends over 14 amino acids. The CDR3 DNA reads as TGTGCCAGCACGGTAGGACGTAAGAACACTGAAGCTTTCTTT. Translation: CASTVGRKNTEAFF.

This sequence joins TRBV6-5 and TRBJ2-7; the match to TRBD1 covers 7 bases. This CDR3 is 14 amino acids long. Germline values: CDR1 MNHEY, CDR2 SVGAGI. Germline trimming cut 6 bases from V and 6 bases from J; bases unmatched to any gene: 11. The CDR3 loop is CASRDPLTGFEQYF. The CDR3 DNA reads as TGTGCCAGCAGGGACCCGTTGACAGGGTTCGAGCAGTACTTC.

This rearrangement joins TRBV5-1 to TRBJ2-7; 8 nucleotides match TRBD2. Trimming removed 3 bases from V and 5 bases from J; junction bases left unmatched: 4. The CDR3 runs 13 residues. Germline CDR1 reads SGHRS; CDR2 reads YFSETQ. In DNA, the CDR3 is TGCGCCAGCAGCTCTACTAGCGGCAACGAGCAGTACTTC. Amino acids: CASSSTSGNEQYF. The entire variable domain, with the rest obtained from reference TRBV5-1 and TRBJ2-7, is as follows: KAGVTQTPRYLIKTRGQQVTLSCSPISGHRSVSWYQQTPGQGLQFLFEYFSETQRNKGNFPGRFSGRQFSNSRSEMNVSTLELGDSALYLCASSSTSGNEQYFGPGTRLTVT.

This clone turned up a few times. The chain has TRBV2 and TRBJ1-2; 9 nucleotides match TRBD1. Germline assignment: CDR1 SNHLY and CDR2 FYNNEI. The junction had 3 bases not matched to a gene; V was cut back by 4 bases and J by 6 bases. The CDR3 is 13 amino acids. CDR3 residues: CASSAGTGHGYTF. In DNA form, the CDR3 reads TGTGCCAGCAGTGCCGGGACAGGGCATGGCTACACCTTC.

This clone was found once. This chain joins TRBV5-6 and TRBJ2-7, with 8 bases identical to TRBD2. V dropped 3 bases and J dropped 0; count of bases not matched to a gene: 11. The CDR3 runs 17 residues. CDR1 is SGHDT and CDR2 is YYEEEE in the germline V gene. CDR3 bases: TGTGCCAGCAGCTCTCCCTCAATAGCGGGGCGCTCCTACGAGCAGTACTTC. Protein: CASSSPSIAGRSYEQYF. Full variable domain (outside the CDR3, taken from reference TRBV5-6 and TRBJ2-7): DAGVTQSPTHLIKTRGQQVTLRCSPKSGHDTVSWYQQALGQGPQFIFQYYEEEERQRGNFPDRFSGHQFPNYSSELNVNALLLGDSALYLCASSSPSIAGRSYEQYFGPGTRLTVT.

The chain combines TRBV11-2 with TRBJ1-1, with D maybe TRBD1 (5 bases). Germline assignment: CDR1 SGHAT and CDR2 FQNNGV. Between the trimmed V and J ends, which lost 3 bases and 6 bases, there was a span of 11 bases. This CDR3 spans 13 amino acids. CDR3 sequence: CASSLFPGSEAFF. DNA of the CDR3: TGTGCCAGCAGCTTGTTCCCAGGGTCTGAAGCTTTCTTT.

The chain links TRBV2 to TRBJ2-1, with 8 bases matching TRBD2. Germline V gene sequence: CDR1 SNHLY, CDR2 FYNNEI. The ends lost 4 bases at V and 0 bases at J; junction bases unmatched: 5. This CDR3 contains 16 residues. The DNA for the CDR3 is TGTGCCAGCAGTGCACTAGCGGTAACCTCCTACAATGAGCAGTTCTTC. As protein: CASSALAVTSYNEQFF. Looking up the rest from reference TRBV2 and TRBJ2-1 gives the full variable domain: EPEVTQTPSHQVTQMGQEVILRCVPISNHLYFYWYRQILGQKVEFLVSFYNNEISEKSEIFDDQFSVERPDGSNFTLKIRSTKLEDSAMYFCASSALAVTSYNEQFFGPGTRLTVL.

CDR3 bases: TGTGCCAGTAGTATGGGACTAGCGGTCTACAATGAGCAGTTCTTC. Its protein product is CASSMGLAVYNEQFF. V gene TRBV19 combines with J gene TRBJ2-1; 11 bases are a match to TRBD2. CDR1 LNHDA and CDR2 SQIVND come from the germline V gene (reference sequence). CDR3 length equals 15 residues. With V trimmed by 3 bases and J by 3 bases, 1 base remained unmatched.

The V and J genes are TRBV19 and TRBJ2-1; D gene unclear. The CDR3 is 15 amino acids. Trimming stripped 3 bases from V and 3 bases from J, with 12 bases between. Germline V lookup: CDR1 LNHDA, CDR2 SQIVND (reference sequence). In DNA, the CDR3 is TGTGCCAGTAGTATCACCTCGACTGGCTACAATGAGCAGTTCTTC. Translating it yields CASSITSTGYNEQFF.

This chain uses TRBV18 with TRBJ1-5; 9 bases line up with TRBD1. Per germline, CDR1 KGHSH and CDR2 LQKENI. The CDR3 extends over 14 amino acids. Germline trimming cut 3 bases from V and 4 bases from J; bases unmatched to any gene: 1. In DNA form, the CDR3 reads TGTGCCAGCTCACCGGACAGGGGTAATCAGCCCCAGCATTTT. Translated: CASSPDRGNQPQHF.

This rearrangement joins TRBV30 to TRBJ1-2; D not certain. CDR3 length equals 13 residues. CDR1 is GTSNPN and CDR2 is SVGIG in the germline V gene (reference sequence). V lost 0 bases and J 1 base, leaving 6 bases between the germline ends. The CDR3 loop reads CAWSVLVNYGYTF. In DNA form, the CDR3 reads TGTGCCTGGAGTGTACTAGTTAACTATGGCTACACCTTC.

The chain carries TRBV5-5 and TRBJ1-4, with D tentatively TRBD1 (5 bases). Germline loops: CDR1 SGHKS, CDR2 YYEKEE (reference sequence). V was cut by 0 bases and J by 4 bases, with 10 bases left in between. This CDR3 comprises 15 residues. Written as DNA, the CDR3 is TGTGCCAGCAGCTTGGAAGAGGGGCTTAATGAAAAACTGTTTTTT. Translated: CASSLEEGLNEKLFF.

The table lists this clone with a few counts. The V gene is TRBV4-2, the J gene TRBJ1-2; D is possibly TRBD1 (5 bases). V was pared by 6 bases and J by 4 bases, with 9 bases between. The germline gives CDR1 LGHNA, CDR2 YNFKEQ. The CDR3 covers 12 residues. CDR3 sequence (DNA): TGTGCCAGCAGGGACACTTTCTATGGCTACACCTTC. Encoded protein: CASRDTFYGYTF.

The V gene is TRBV18, the J gene TRBJ1-3; 8 bases match TRBD1. CDR1 KGHSH and CDR2 LQKENI come from the germline V gene. This CDR3 has 16 residues. Trimming took 2 bases from V and 0 from J; bases not matched to a gene: 3. CDR3 amino acids: CASSPGQGTSGNTIYF. DNA of the CDR3: TGTGCCAGCTCACCAGGACAGGGTACCTCTGGAAACACCATATATTTT. The full variable domain, in which reference TRBV18 and TRBJ1-3 provide the parts outside the CDR3, is NAGVMQNPRHLVRRRGQEARLRCSPMKGHSHVYWYRQLPEEGLKFMVYLQKENIIDESGMPKERFSAEFPKEGPSILRIQQVVRGDSAAYFCASSPGQGTSGNTIYFGEGSWLTVV.

This chain uses TRBV7-2 with TRBJ2-1; 10 bases are shared with TRBD2. Germline V CDR1 and CDR2: SGHTA, FQGNSA. This CDR3 spans 16 amino acids. The ends lost 5 bases at V and 3 bases at J; junction bases unmatched: 7. Here the CDR3 DNA reads TGTGCCAGCAGCCGACGGACTAGCGGCATCTACAATGAGCAGTTCTTC. Its translation: CASSRRTSGIYNEQFF.

This clone was detected only once. The V call is TRBV25-1, the J call TRBJ2-6; D gene uncertain. The CDR3 spans 16 residues. CDR1 is MGHDK, CDR2 SYGVNS, per germline. V was clipped by 0 bases and J by 0 bases, with 6 bases between them. This CDR3 is CASSEYVTSGANVLTF. DNA of the CDR3: TGTGCCAGCAGTGAATACGTGACCTCTGGGGCCAACGTCCTGACTTTC.

The chain combines TRBV18 with TRBJ2-7; D gene uncertain. The length of the CDR3 is 14 residues. V gave up 3 bases and J gave up 6 bases, with 15 bases separating them. Germline V lookup: CDR1 KGHSH, CDR2 LQKENI. Written as DNA, the CDR3 is TGTGCCAGCTCACCCCCGCTTCAGGTACGCGAGCAGTACTTC. Amino acids: CASSPPLQVREQYF.

The chain has TRBV19 and TRBJ1-1; 8 nucleotides match TRBD1. The V gene's germline CDR1 is LNHDA and CDR2 SQIVND (reference sequence). After removal of 5 bases from V and 0 bases from J, the junction contained 8 bases not matched to a gene. The CDR3 sequence is 16 residues long. This chain's CDR3 is CASSLRQGSMNTEAFF. The DNA for the CDR3 is TGTGCCAGTAGTCTCCGACAGGGGTCCATGAACACTGAAGCTTTCTTT.

This sequence joins TRBV18 and TRBJ2-2; D is unresolved. The V and J ends lost 1 base and 3 bases respectively, with 12 bases between them. This CDR3 has 16 residues. Germline V lookup: CDR1 KGHSH, CDR2 LQKENI. CDR3 residues: CASSPRGSSYTGELFF. Written as DNA, the CDR3 is TGTGCCAGCTCACCACGTGGTAGCTCCTACACCGGGGAGCTGTTTTTT.

The chain recombines TRBV19 with TRBJ1-3, with no clear D. CDR1 is LNHDA and CDR2 is SQIVND in the germline V gene (reference sequence). Between the trimmed V and J ends, which lost 6 bases and 0 bases, there was a span of 9 bases. CDR3 length: 14 residues. The CDR3 region has the DNA TGTGCCAGTAGCCCGGGCTTCTCTGGAAACACCATATATTTT. Protein sequence: CASSPGFSGNTIYF.

The chain is built from TRBV5-1 and TRBJ2-6; tentatively, D is TRBD2 (5 bases). Deletions cut 6 bases from V and 0 bases from J, with 19 bases between. Per germline, CDR1 SGHRS and CDR2 YFSETQ. The CDR3 contains 18 residues. CDR3 sequence reads: CASKSLGGLDSGANVLTF. The DNA of the CDR3 is TGCGCCAGCAAATCCCTTGGCGGGCTTGACTCTGGGGCCAACGTCCTGACTTTC.